The subject of this entry is one T cell receptor (beta chain). The data originate from a study of technical replicates of blood from a few donors. Method: immunoSEQ multiplex PCR; TCRdb's copy keeps in-frame clones and lacks some. The sample has just under 60,000 clones, around 96% seen once. The sequenced sample consisted of PBMCs. This TCR was recovered from a human donor in good health. Some clones in this sample may be carry-over from other donors' samples.

The DNA for the CDR3 is TGTGCCAGCACCCGATCCGGGAGCTCCTACAATGAGCAGTTCTTC. Protein product: CASTRSGSSYNEQFF. The rearrangement uses TRBV7-2 and TRBJ2-1; weak D call: TRBD2 (6 bases). CDR1 and CDR2 from the germline V gene are SGHTA and FQGNSA. This CDR3 has 15 amino acids. V gave up 7 bases and J gave up 0 bases, with 13 bases separating them.